These 3 T cell receptor beta chains originate from one sample sequenced in a study of blood T cell repertoires in COVID-19. The repertoire was sequenced with immunoSEQ multiplex PCR; TCRdb's copy has only in-frame clones and lacks some. The data hold fewer than 250,000 clones, with around nine tenths observed a single time. The sequencing sample was made of peripheral blood. Receptors were obtained from a woman aged 60-75 years who had recovered from COVID-19.

This clone appeared once. The V gene is TRBV2, the J gene TRBJ2-3, with 9 bases matching TRBD1. Germline CDR1 SNHLY, CDR2 FYNNEI. Trimming took 6 bases from V and 5 from J; bases not matched to a gene: 6. CDR3 length: 14 amino acids. As DNA, the CDR3 is TGTGCCAGCAGGGGACAGGGAGGAGTAGATACGCAGTATTTT. Its translation: CASRGQGGVDTQYF. The full variable domain, rest sourced from reference TRBV2 and TRBJ2-3, is EPEVTQTPSHQVTQMGQEVILRCVPISNHLYFYWYRQILGQKVEFLVSFYNNEISEKSEIFDDQFSVERPDGSNFTLKIRSTKLEDSAMYFCASRGQGGVDTQYFGPGTRLTVL.

The CDR3 DNA is TGTGCCAGCAGCTCGGGACAGGGAAGGGTCGAGCAGTACTTC. This sequence encodes CASSSGQGRVEQYF. The J gene is TRBJ2-7, the V gene TRBV7-2, with 9 bases matching TRBD1. V shed 4 bases and J 6 bases; nucleotides not matched to a gene: 7. The CDR3 length is 14 residues. Germline CDR1 reads SGHTA; CDR2 reads FQGNSA.

The V and J genes are TRBV6-2 or TRBV6-3 and TRBJ2-1; unclear D gene. The ends were cut back, 0 bases at V and 8 bases at J, with 11 bases in the middle. CDR3 length: 14 amino acids. The germline CDR1 and CDR2 sequences are MNHEY and SVGEGT. The DNA for the CDR3 is TGTGCCAGCAGTTACTCTCATCTCCCGGATGAGCAGTTCTTC. As protein: CASSYSHLPDEQFF.